This entry lists 26 T cell receptor beta chains sequenced from one sample in a study of technical replicates of blood from several donors. Clones were sequenced by immunoSEQ multiplex PCR, and TCRdb holds only the in-frame ones, with some missing. The sample lists 74,000 or so clones; around 90% were seen once. The source material was T cells isolated from PBMCs. The receptor source for this set is a human donor in good health.

This chain joins TRBV5-6 and TRBJ2-1; 11 bases align to TRBD2. Germline V gene data show CDR1 as SGHDT and CDR2 as YYEEEE. Trimming cost V 2 bases and J 15 bases; bases outside gene matches: 13. The CDR3 spans 15 residues. CDR3 bases: TGTGCCAGCAGCTTAGAAGGACTAGCGGGCTTTTCTCGGTTCTTC. Residues: CASSLEGLAGFSRFF. The full variable domain, its missing parts supplied by reference TRBV5-6 and TRBJ2-1, is DAGVTQSPTHLIKTRGQQVTLRCSPKSGHDTVSWYQQALGQGPQFIFQYYEEEERQRGNFPDRFSGHQFPNYSSELNVNALLLGDSALYLCASSLEGLAGFSRFFGPGTRLTVL.

This clone turned up a few times. The chain joins TRBV9 to TRBJ2-3, with a weak D call TRBD2 (6 bases). The CDR3 contains 14 residues. Per germline, CDR1 SGDLS and CDR2 YYNGEE. V was cut by 4 bases and J by 3 bases, with 12 bases left in between. The CDR3 bases are TGTGCCAGCAGCCTCCGGACTACAACAGATACGCAGTATTTT. This sequence encodes CASSLRTTTDTQYF.

The chain combines TRBV28 with TRBJ1-2, with 10 bases that match TRBD1. Germline V gene data show CDR1 as MDHEN and CDR2 as SYDVKM. V dropped 1 base and J dropped 2; count of bases not matched to a gene: 1. This CDR3 has 15 residues. The CDR3 protein is CASSLSGQGNYGYTF. The CDR3 DNA reads as TGTGCCAGCAGTTTATCGGGACAGGGGAACTATGGCTACACCTTC.

This clone was observed a single time. The chain combines TRBV11-3 with TRBJ2-5, with a possible D match to TRBD1 (5 bases). The CDR3 covers 14 residues. Germline CDR1 is SGHNT and CDR2 is YENEEA. Trimming removed 3 bases from V and 2 bases from J, with 10 bases in between. The DNA of the CDR3 is TGTGCCAGCAGCTTTCGGACACTTCAAGAGACCCAGTACTTC. Protein product: CASSFRTLQETQYF. The full variable domain, with the rest looked up from reference TRBV11-3 and TRBJ2-5, is EAGVVQSPRYKIIEKKQPVAFWCNPISGHNTLYWYLQNLGQGPELLIRYENEEAVDDSQLPKDRFSAERLKGVDSTLKIQPAELGDSAVYLCASSFRTLQETQYFGPGTRLLVL.

The chain uses TRBV29-1 and TRBJ2-1; TRBD2 aligns across 10 bases. This CDR3 has 13 residues. Germline lookup yields CDR1 SQVTM and CDR2 ANQGSEA. J was trimmed by 6 bases and V by 5 bases; bases with no gene match: 4. The CDR3 sequence is CSVRTSGLNEQFF. The CDR3 DNA sequence: TGCAGCGTTCGGACTAGCGGACTCAATGAGCAGTTCTTC.

J is TRBJ2-7 and V is TRBV19; 9 nucleotides match TRBD1. Losses at the gene ends were 1 base for V and 3 bases for J; bases not matched to a gene: 4. Germline CDR1 reads LNHDA; CDR2 reads SQIVND (reference sequence). The CDR3 loop spans 15 amino acids. CDR3 in amino acids: CASSIGAGQGYEQYF. CDR3 sequence (DNA): TGTGCCAGTAGTATAGGTGCGGGACAGGGCTACGAGCAGTACTTC.

The rearrangement joins TRBV29-1 to TRBJ1-1; D not certain. The CDR3 extends over 10 amino acids. With 4 bases removed from V and 6 bases from J, the gap between germline ends came to 6 bases. The germline CDR1 and CDR2 sequences are SQVTM and ANQGSEA. The CDR3 loop is CSVGSAEAFF. CDR3 nucleotides: TGCAGCGTTGGAAGCGCTGAAGCTTTCTTT.

The chain has TRBV7-6 and TRBJ1-1; D is perhaps TRBD1 (5 bases). The CDR3 covers 14 residues. The germline V gene has CDR1 SGHVS and CDR2 FNYEAQ. Trimming removed 4 bases at V and 0 bases at J, with 9 bases between. As DNA, the CDR3 is TGTGCCAGCAGCTCGGGACTCCTGAACACTGAAGCTTTCTTT. It encodes CASSSGLLNTEAFF.

This chain links TRBV4-1 with TRBJ1-4; no clear D gene. Trimming cost V 8 bases and J 0 bases, with 7 bases left between them. The germline V gene encodes CDR1 MGHRA and CDR2 YSYEKL. This CDR3 has 13 amino acids. CDR3: CASGSATNEKLFF. For the CDR3, the DNA is TGCGCCAGCGGCAGCGCAACTAATGAAAAACTGTTTTTT.

The chain joins TRBV13 to TRBJ2-7; 16 bases line up with TRBD2. The germline CDR1 and CDR2 sequences are PRHDT and FYEKMQ (reference sequence). Trimming took 0 bases from V and 5 from J; bases not matched to a gene: 7. The CDR3 runs to 18 residues. The CDR3 region is CASSLGARGLAGGDEQYF. In DNA, the CDR3 is TGTGCCAGCAGCTTAGGGGCCAGGGGACTAGCGGGAGGGGACGAGCAGTACTTC.

V usage is TRBV29-1 and J usage is TRBJ2-1; possible D gene TRBD1, 6 bases. Germline V lookup: CDR1 SQVTM, CDR2 ANQGSEA. The CDR3 loop spans 11 amino acids. The V gene lost 3 bases and the J gene lost 10 bases, with 10 bases spanning the gap. The CDR3 sequence is CSVEGAGEQFF. The CDR3 DNA reads TGCAGCGTTGAGGGGGCAGGAGAGCAGTTCTTC.

This chain uses TRBV21-1 with TRBJ2-5; the table calls TRBD2, which could not be checked here. TRBV21-1 is assigned pseudogene status. This CDR3 spans 15 amino acids. The chain's CDR3 is CASSKSEREIETQYF. CDR3 bases: TGTGCCAGCAGCAAATCTGAGCGGGAGATAGAGACCCAGTACTTC.

The genes are TRBV19 and TRBJ1-1, with TRBD1 matching over 8 bases. After removal of 2 bases from V and 4 bases from J, the junction contained 6 bases not matched to a gene. CDR3 length: 15 amino acids. Germline V lookup: CDR1 LNHDA, CDR2 SQIVND (reference sequence). CDR3 amino acids: CASSIITGGATEAFF. CDR3 coding DNA: TGTGCCAGTAGTATAATAACAGGGGGTGCCACTGAAGCTTTCTTT.

The J gene is TRBJ1-1, the V gene TRBV5-5; possible D gene TRBD1, 6 bases. The length of the CDR3 is 13 residues. Germline-derived CDR1 and CDR2 are SGHKS and YYEKEE (reference sequence). Deletions cut 4 bases from V and 1 base from J, with 8 bases between. The DNA of the CDR3 is TGTGCCAGCAGCCCCAGGGGGAACACTGAAGCTTTCTTT. This encodes CASSPRGNTEAFF.

The V gene is TRBV7-9, the J gene TRBJ2-7; 7 bases map to TRBD2. V shed 8 bases and J 2 bases; nucleotides not matched to a gene: 9. This CDR3 is 14 amino acids long. The germline gives CDR1 SEHNR, CDR2 FQNEAQ (reference sequence). The CDR3 sequence: CASGPGTTTYEQYF. The CDR3 coding sequence is TGTGCCAGCGGCCCCGGGACTACCACCTACGAGCAGTACTTC.

The V call is TRBV2, the J call TRBJ2-2, with 9 bases matching TRBD2. This CDR3 is 19 amino acids long. J was trimmed by 2 bases and V by 1 base; bases with no gene match: 11. Germline V lookup: CDR1 SNHLY, CDR2 FYNNEI. CDR3 loop: CASSEEFSGLAGNTGELFF. CDR3 sequence (DNA): TGTGCCAGCAGTGAAGAATTTAGCGGGCTAGCGGGAAACACCGGGGAGCTGTTTTTT. The full variable domain, its missing parts supplied by reference TRBV2 and TRBJ2-2, is EPEVTQTPSHQVTQMGQEVILRCVPISNHLYFYWYRQILGQKVEFLVSFYNNEISEKSEIFDDQFSVERPDGSNFTLKIRSTKLEDSAMYFCASSEEFSGLAGNTGELFFGEGSRLTVL.

The chain joins TRBV2 to TRBJ2-7; D perhaps matches TRBD1 (6 bases). The V and J ends lost 7 bases and 4 bases respectively, with 14 bases between them. Germline CDR1 reads SNHLY; CDR2 reads FYNNEI. There are 13 residues in the CDR3. The CDR3 sequence is CASTGDIQYEQYF. The CDR3 region has the DNA TGTGCCAGCACTGGGGACATCCAATACGAGCAGTACTTC.

The gene calls are TRBV23-1 and TRBJ1-2, with D unclear. TRBV23-1 is sorted into the ORF group, with uncertain function. The length of the CDR3 is 14 residues. The V gene lost 2 bases and the J gene lost 5 bases, with 12 bases spanning the gap. The chain's CDR3 is CASSQRPGRYGYTF. Here the CDR3 DNA reads TGCGCCAGCAGTCAACGTCCAGGCCGATATGGCTACACCTTC.

V usage is TRBV11-3 and J usage is TRBJ2-2; D perhaps matches TRBD2 (6 bases). The CDR3 is 15 amino acids. Trimming stripped 7 bases from V and 3 bases from J, with 15 bases between. Germline V lookup: CDR1 SGHNT, CDR2 YENEEA. For the CDR3, the DNA is TGTGCCAGCACCCCTGTGGGACTCTACACCGGGGAGCTGTTTTTT. Translating gives CASTPVGLYTGELFF.

The rearrangement joins TRBV5-1 to TRBJ2-7; 7 bases agree with TRBD2. The germline CDR1 and CDR2 sequences are SGHRS and YFSETQ. The V gene end was trimmed by 7 bases and the J gene end by 4 bases; junction bases not matched to a gene: 14. The CDR3 is 15 residues long. The CDR3 sequence: CASSSRGLDGYEQYF. In DNA form, the CDR3 reads TGCGCCAGCTCCTCCCGAGGACTAGACGGGTACGAGCAGTACTTC.

The chain combines TRBV6-1 with TRBJ1-2, with D perhaps matching TRBD1 (5 bases). Trimming took 6 bases from V and 8 from J, leaving 16 bases between them. Per the germline V gene, CDR1 is MNHNS and CDR2 is SASEGT. The CDR3 is made up of 13 amino acids. CDR3 DNA: TGTGCCAGCAGCCCCACCACAGGATCGGGCTACACCTTC. It is translated as CASSPTTGSGYTF.

The sample holds one count of this clone. The rearrangement uses TRBV5-4 and TRBJ2-2; 8 bases align to TRBD2. CDR1 and CDR2 from the germline V gene are SGHNT and YYREEE (reference sequence). The CDR3 extends over 17 amino acids. Trimming at V came to 4 bases and at J to 5 bases, leaving 13 bases not matched to a gene. The CDR3 DNA follows: TGTGCCAGCAGCGCGCAGGGGTGGGCGGGAGGAACCGGGGAGCTGTTTTTT. Its translation is CASSAQGWAGGTGELFF.

This chain connects TRBV18 to TRBJ1-2; D is uncertain. CDR1 is KGHSH and CDR2 is LQKENI in the germline V gene. With 2 bases removed from V and 3 bases from J, the gap between germline ends came to 10 bases. This CDR3 has 14 residues. The CDR3: CASSPKREDYGYTF. The CDR3 nucleotides read TGTGCCAGCTCACCAAAGCGAGAGGACTATGGCTACACCTTC.

The chain carries TRBV27 and TRBJ2-3, with D tentatively TRBD2 (6 bases). Germline V gives CDR1 MNHEY, CDR2 SMNVEV (reference sequence). CDR3 length: 14 residues. V was pared by 7 bases and J by 0 bases, with 11 bases between. The CDR3 coding sequence is TGTGCCAGCATGCGGGGCCTTAGCACAGATACGCAGTATTTT. As protein: CASMRGLSTDTQYF.

This clone was counted once. CDR3 residues: CAISESAGEMNTEAFF. CDR3 sequence (DNA): TGTGCCATCAGTGAGTCTGCAGGGGAGATGAACACTGAAGCTTTCTTT. The V call is TRBV10-3, the J call TRBJ1-1, with TRBD1 as a possible D gene (6 bases). Germline values: CDR1 ENHRY, CDR2 SYGVKD. Trimming stripped 0 bases from V and 0 bases from J, with 11 bases between. The CDR3 has 16 residues.

The V gene is TRBV19, the J gene TRBJ2-2; 7 bases align to TRBD2. Trimming at V came to 8 bases and at J to 2 bases, leaving 8 bases not matched to a gene. The CDR3 consists of 15 residues. Germline values: CDR1 LNHDA, CDR2 SQIVND (reference sequence). CDR3 sequence reads: CASSSSGYNTGELFF. The CDR3 nucleotides read TGTGCCAGTTCGAGTAGCGGGTATAACACCGGGGAGCTGTTTTTT.